The sequence of this TCR beta chain was determined in a study of post-analysis software for immune sequencing data. Tagging with unique molecular identifiers was a feature of the TCR beta cDNA libraries. One entry per CDR3 protein, called by TCRdb with MiXCR from the PCR reads. The table shows hundreds of thousands of distinct CDR3 sequences, with more than 30% occurring only once. Findings and limits, study-wide: Compared against controls, patients with multiple sclerosis displayed significantly lower normalized Chao1 diversity.

Remarks on this clonotype: Its antigen remains unidentified.

Sample: blood. The receptor comes from a girl aged 2 to 9 with multiple sclerosis.

CDR3 region: CASSVQGPSSGANVLTF. The CDR3 DNA follows: TGCGCCAGCAGCGTGCAGGGGCCCAGCTCTGGGGCCAACGTCCTGACTTTC. The rearrangement links TRBV5-1 to TRBJ2-6; possibly TRBD1 for D (6 bases). The V and J ends lost 4 bases and 0 bases respectively, with 14 bases between them. The V gene's germline CDR1 is SGHRS and CDR2 YFSETQ. The length of the CDR3 is 17 residues.